What follows describes a single TCR beta chain. Its antigen is not known. Diagnosing involved the use of clinical symptoms, serum thyroxine and TRAb, thyroid ultrasound and orbital computed tomography. This sample stems from a study of T cells in Graves' hyperthyroidism and ophthalmopathy. Study-level results: The model anticipated ophthalmopathy a median approximately 6.5 months pre-onset.

TCR beta CDR3 regions were amplified from RNA. First-round RT-PCR targeting the TCR CDR3 was performed with the HTBI primer set. Each CDR3 protein is one row after TCRdb ran MiXCR on the multiplex PCR reads. The repertoire holds hundreds of thousands of distinct CDR3 sequences, with approximately 15% as singletons. There are 15 residues in the CDR3. V was clipped by 3 bases and J by 5 bases, with 14 bases between them. Germline assignment: CDR1 SGHAT and CDR2 FQDESV (reference sequence). The source is a woman aged 18-29 years with Graves' hyperthyroidism. Sample: blood. The chain uses TRBV11-1 and TRBJ1-5; the D gene is possibly TRBD1 (5 bases). The CDR3 loop is CASSFYQGNYQPQHF. The CDR3 bases are TGTGCCAGCAGCTTTTATCAGGGAAACTATCAGCCCCAGCATTTT.